Listed here are 18 T cell receptor beta chains from one sample, sequenced in a study of graft-versus-host responses after intestinal transplantation. Intraepithelial and lamina propria lymphocytes were isolated from graft specimens. Assay used: immunoSEQ multiplex PCR; TCRdb lists only in-frame clones, some missing. The sample has 20,000 to 25,000 clones, around 80% seen once; the top ten hold 3% to 3.5%. Sequenced material: ileum tissue, taken 12 days after intestinal transplant. These receptors were obtained from a human patient who received an intestinal transplant, so some T cells may come from the graft donor.

This chain connects TRBV6-1 to TRBJ1-5, with no clear D. The CDR3 contains 14 residues. CDR1 and CDR2 from the germline V gene are MNHNS and SASEGT. V was trimmed by 4 bases and J by 4 bases, leaving 11 bases between them. This CDR3 is CASSGGGENQPQHF. CDR3 sequence (DNA): TGTGCCAGCAGTGGAGGTGGAGAGAATCAGCCCCAGCATTTT.

The gene calls are TRBV2 and TRBJ2-1; 7 bases fit TRBD2. Germline CDR1 SNHLY, CDR2 FYNNEI. This CDR3 has 16 amino acids. J gave up 1 base and V 8 bases, and 11 bases lay outside the gene matches. The DNA for the CDR3 is TGTGCCAGCCACCCCAGCGGGGTCGGATCCTACAATGAGCAGTTCTTC. Translation gives CASHPSGVGSYNEQFF.

The chain is built from TRBV4-1 and TRBJ2-3; a weak D match, TRBD1 (7 bases). Germline values: CDR1 MGHRA, CDR2 YSYEKL. The V and J ends lost 0 bases and 1 base respectively, with 14 bases between them. CDR3 size: 17 residues. The CDR3 reads CASSQDGGGGGTDTQYF. Here the CDR3 DNA reads TGCGCCAGCAGCCAAGATGGTGGAGGGGGCGGCACAGATACGCAGTATTTT.

V gene TRBV5-1 combines with J gene TRBJ2-3, with TRBD2 matching 7 bases. Trimming at V came to 6 bases and at J to 2 bases, leaving 3 bases not matched to a gene. The CDR3 spans 13 residues. The V gene's germline CDR1 is SGHRS and CDR2 YFSETQ. The chain's CDR3 is CASKAGNTDTQYF. The CDR3 region has the DNA TGCGCCAGCAAAGCGGGGAACACAGATACGCAGTATTTT.

The chain is built from TRBV30 and TRBJ2-1, with TRBD2 identical over 9 bases. The CDR3 covers 14 residues. The V segment lost 1 base and the J segment 9 bases; nucleotides outside the gene matches: 7. The germline gives CDR1 GTSNPN, CDR2 SVGIG (reference sequence). The CDR3: CAWSGAGGPTEQFF. The DNA for the CDR3 is TGTGCCTGGAGTGGGGCGGGGGGGCCTACTGAGCAGTTCTTC.

The chain uses TRBV5-1 and TRBJ1-4; 8 nucleotides align to TRBD1. Germline values: CDR1 SGHRS, CDR2 YFSETQ. The CDR3 runs 14 residues. V was clipped by 3 bases and J by 3 bases; unmatched bases: 1. This CDR3 is CASSSQGANEKLFF. The CDR3 coding sequence is TGCGCCAGCAGCTCACAGGGGGCTAATGAAAAACTGTTTTTT.

The chain is built from TRBV14 and TRBJ2-3, with 9 bases fitting TRBD2. The CDR3 covers 12 residues. Per germline, CDR1 SGHDN and CDR2 FVKESK. Trimming cost V 9 bases and J 5 bases; bases outside gene matches: 3. This CDR3 is CARRGGKDTQYF. CDR3 nucleotides: TGTGCCAGGCGGGGGGGGAAAGATACGCAGTATTTT.

This clone has more than one count but fewer than ten. The chain combines TRBV13 with TRBJ2-7, with D maybe TRBD2 (6 bases). This CDR3 spans 13 amino acids. Trimming cost V 0 bases and J 6 bases, with 9 bases left between them. Per the germline V gene, CDR1 is PRHDT and CDR2 is FYEKMQ (reference sequence). The CDR3 loop reads CASSLGRGSEQYF. The CDR3 region has the DNA TGTGCCAGCAGCTTAGGCCGGGGGTCCGAGCAGTACTTC.

The chain links TRBV6-4 to TRBJ1-6; tentatively, D is TRBD1 (6 bases). Per germline, CDR1 MRHNA and CDR2 SNTAGT. Trimming pared 5 bases from V and 7 bases from J, leaving 12 bases between. The CDR3 is 14 residues long. Here the CDR3 reads CASSRRGANSPLHF. In nucleotides, the CDR3 is TGTGCCAGCAGTCGCCGGGGGGCCAATTCACCCCTCCACTTT.

The table lists this clone with a few counts. The V and J genes are TRBV6-5 and TRBJ2-5, with 8 bases identical to TRBD1. J lost 4 bases, V lost 2 bases, and 6 bases had no gene match. Germline V gene sequence: CDR1 MNHEY, CDR2 SVGAGI. CDR3 length: 15 amino acids. DNA for the CDR3: TGTGCCAGCAGTTACGGCAGGGGGCAGGGAGAGACCCAGTACTTC. Translating gives CASSYGRGQGETQYF.

The sample holds one count of this clone. The chain couples TRBV19 to TRBJ1-2, with TRBD1 matching 7 bases. The germline V gene encodes CDR1 LNHDA and CDR2 SQIVND (reference sequence). Trimming removed 8 bases from V and 5 bases from J; junction bases left unmatched: 2. The CDR3 extends over 11 amino acids. In nucleotides, the CDR3 is TGTGCCAGTGGACAGGATTATGGCTACACCTTC. Translating gives CASGQDYGYTF. Full variable domain (missing parts from reference TRBV19 and TRBJ1-2): DGGITQSPKYLFRKEGQNVTLSCEQNLNHDAMYWYRQDPGQGLRLIYYSQIVNDFQKGDIAEGYSVSREKKESFPLTVTSAQKNPTAFYLCASGQDYGYTFGSGTRLTVV.

The CDR3 here is CASSFTRLARETQYF. The CDR3 DNA sequence: TGTGCCAGCAGCTTTACCAGACTAGCGCGAGAGACCCAGTACTTC. This chain connects TRBV7-8 to TRBJ2-5; the match to TRBD2 covers 8 bases. This CDR3 is 15 amino acids long. V lost 3 bases to trimming and J lost 4 bases; unmatched junction nucleotides: 7. Germline V gives CDR1 SGHVS, CDR2 FQNEAQ.

The chain carries TRBV7-2 and TRBJ1-5; no clear D gene. V was shortened by 5 bases and J by 0 bases, with 17 bases between the two germline ends. CDR1 is SGHTA, CDR2 FQGNSA, per germline. This CDR3 has 17 amino acids. The CDR3 DNA follows: TGTGCCAGCAGCCCGAAAATGAGGAGGAGTAGCAATCAGCCCCAGCATTTT. This encodes CASSPKMRRSSNQPQHF. Using reference TRBV7-2 and TRBJ1-5 for the parts outside the CDR3, the full variable domain is GAGVSQSPSNKVTEKGKDVELRCDPISGHTALYWYRQSLGQGLEFLIYFQGNSAPDKSGLPSDRFSAERTGGSVSTLTIQRTQQEDSAVYLCASSPKMRRSSNQPQHFGDGTRLSIL.

CDR3 region: CASSPNRRGNSPLHF. CDR3 bases: TGTGCCAGCAGCCCGAATCGGCGGGGCAATTCACCCCTCCACTTT. The V and J genes are TRBV5-4 and TRBJ1-6; TRBD1 is a possible D gene (5 bases). Looked up from germline, CDR1 is SGHNT and CDR2 is YYREEE (reference sequence). Trimming left V 4 bases short and J 7 bases short, with 15 bases between. The CDR3 extends over 15 amino acids.

This chain links TRBV5-1 with TRBJ2-1, with 7 bases that match TRBD1. From germline, CDR1 is SGHRS and CDR2 YFSETQ. V shed 3 bases and J 2 bases; nucleotides not matched to a gene: 5. The CDR3 totals 15 residues. The CDR3 loop reads CASSSETGPYNEQFF. CDR3 DNA: TGCGCCAGCAGCTCAGAGACAGGGCCCTACAATGAGCAGTTCTTC.

The V call is TRBV9, the J call TRBJ2-2; 11 nucleotides match TRBD2. Germline CDR1 is SGDLS and CDR2 is YYNGEE. This CDR3 contains 17 residues. The V gene end was trimmed by 4 bases and the J gene end by 0 bases; junction bases not matched to a gene: 5. The CDR3 protein is CASSLQGLAANTGELFF. DNA for the CDR3: TGTGCCAGCAGCCTGCAGGGACTAGCGGCGAACACCGGGGAGCTGTTTTTT.

This rearrangement joins TRBV4-3 to TRBJ1-1, with D possibly matching TRBD1 (6 bases). CDR3 length: 16 residues. V was clipped by 2 bases and J by 1 base, with 14 bases between them. Germline values: CDR1 LGHNA, CDR2 YSLEER. CDR3 bases: TGCGCCAGCAGCCAAAGCTCCAGGGGCCCGAACACTGAAGCTTTCTTT. It is translated as CASSQSSRGPNTEAFF.

The rearrangement links TRBV6-5 to TRBJ2-3; 9 bases agree with TRBD2. Germline values: CDR1 MNHEY, CDR2 SVGAGI. The CDR3 loop spans 15 amino acids. Trimming cost V 5 bases and J 6 bases; bases outside gene matches: 9. The CDR3 spells CASSDLAGAADTQYF. CDR3 coding DNA: TGTGCCAGCAGTGACTTAGCGGGGGCAGCTGATACGCAGTATTTT.